Listed below are T cell receptor beta chains from one sample, sequenced in a study of cytomegalovirus exposure and HLA in healthy donors. Assay: immunoSEQ multiplex PCR; the TCRdb copy retains only in-frame clones and omits some. The sample shows 250,000 to 350,000 clones, more than 80% of them seen only once. The sequencing input was PBMCs. Receptor source: a man aged 40-50 years in good health and CMV-seropositive. CDR3s include the opening cysteine and the closing phenylalanine or tryptophan. D genes are given only for firm matches. Size tells how often a clone was seen (once, few, many) or the class of an expanded clone, and some rows leave it out.

length	D	V	size	J	DNA	CDR3
12	-	TRBV5-4	-	TRBJ2-4	TGTGCCAGCAGCTTGGACGAGGGCATTCAGTACTTC	CASSLDEGIQYF
14	-	TRBV18	-	TRBJ2-1	TGTGCCAGCTCACCCCAGGGGCTCGGCAATGAGCAGTTCTTC	CASSPQGLGNEQFF
14	TRBD2	TRBV27	-	TRBJ2-7	TGTGCCAGCAGTTGGGGACTAGCGGGTTACGAGCAGTACTTC	CASSWGLAGYEQYF
12	-	TRBV18	-	TRBJ1-1	TGTGCCAGCTCCCCGACCGGGACTGAAGCTTTCTTT	CASSPTGTEAFF
17	TRBD1	TRBV9	-	TRBJ1-3	TGTGCCAGCAGCACGCGGGGAGAGGGGGCGTACGGAAACACCATATATTTT	CASSTRGEGAYGNTIYF
14	-	TRBV15	-	TRBJ1-2	TGTGCCACCAGCAGGGACAGAGATAACTATGGCTACACCTTC	CATSRDRDNYGYTF
18	TRBD1	TRBV27	-	TRBJ2-7	TGTGCCAGCAGATTCTCCAGGACAGGGGGCGGCGGTCCCTACGAGCAGTACTTC	CASRFSRTGGGGPYEQYF
14	-	TRBV29-1	-	TRBJ2-3	TGCAGCGTTGAACAGGGCTTAGGGACAGATACGCAGTATTTT	CSVEQGLGTDTQYF
17	TRBD2	TRBV5-1	-	TRBJ2-1	TGCGCCAGCAGCTTGCCTACTAGCGGCGGGTTCTACAATGAGCAGTTCTTC	CASSLPTSGGFYNEQFF
17	TRBD2	TRBV27	once	TRBJ2-1	TGTGCCAGCAGTCCTACCCCGGGACTAAGCTCCTACAATGAGCAGTTCTTC	CASSPTPGLSSYNEQFF
16	TRBD1	TRBV30	-	TRBJ1-2	TGTGCCTGGAGTCGGGACAGGGCCCTTTCAAACTATGGCTACACCTTC	CAWSRDRALSNYGYTF
14	-	TRBV2	-	TRBJ1-5	TGTGCCAGCAGTGACTTGGTGATACAGCCGCCCCAGCATTTT	CASSDLVIQPPQHF
14	TRBD1	TRBV18	-	TRBJ1-2	TGTGCCAGCTCTAGGACAGGGACTAACTATGGCTACACCTTC	CASSRTGTNYGYTF
15	TRBD2	TRBV13	-	TRBJ2-7	TGTGCCAGCAGCGACCTTAGCGGGAGTTCCCACGAGCAGTACTTC	CASSDLSGSSHEQYF
14	TRBD1	TRBV11-3	-	TRBJ2-1	TGTGCCAGCAGCGGACGACAGGGCTGGAATGAGCAGTTCTTC	CASSGRQGWNEQFF
14	-	TRBV5-1	-	TRBJ1-1	TGCGCCAGCAGCTGGCCCGGGGTGAACACTGAAGCTTTCTTT	CASSWPGVNTEAFF
15	TRBD1	TRBV5-4	-	TRBJ2-1	TGTGCCAGCAAGAGCCGGGACAGGGCCCCCAATGAGCAGTTCTTC	CASKSRDRAPNEQFF
12	-	TRBV28	-	TRBJ2-2	TGTGCCAGCAGTTCCGGCACCGGGGAGCTGTTTTTT	CASSSGTGELFF
15	-	TRBV6-4	few	TRBJ2-3	TGTGCCAGCAGTGAATCGTCACTAGCCACAGATACGCAGTATTTT	CASSESSLATDTQYF
14	-	TRBV13	-	TRBJ1-1	TGTGCCAGCAGCTCCGTGACAGAGAACACTGAAGCTTTCTTT	CASSSVTENTEAFF
16	-	TRBV18	-	TRBJ2-1	TGTGCCAGCTCATTCGGTGGCGGGGTTTCTTACAATGAGCAGTTCTTC	CASSFGGGVSYNEQFF
11	-	TRBV15	-	TRBJ2-7	TGTGCCACCAGCGAGGCTAACGAGCAGTACTTC	CATSEANEQYF
15	-	TRBV19	-	TRBJ1-2	TGTGCCAGTAGTATGGCGCTCGGGGAGTATGATGGCTACACCTTC	CASSMALGEYDGYTF
15	-	TRBV9	-	TRBJ1-3	TGTGCCAGCAGCGTAGGTAGCCAGACTGGAAACACCATATATTTT	CASSVGSQTGNTIYF
15	TRBD1	TRBV5-1	-	TRBJ2-1	TGCGCCAGCGCGGACAGGGTCGGGTCCTACAATGAGCAGTTCTTC	CASADRVGSYNEQFF
15	-	TRBV5-1	-	TRBJ2-7	TGCGCCAGCAGCTTGGCCGCCGACACCACCTACGAGCAGTACTTC	CASSLAADTTYEQYF
14	TRBD1	TRBV4-1	-	TRBJ1-2	TGCGCCAGCAGCATGGGACAGGGGGCGTATGGCTACACCTTC	CASSMGQGAYGYTF